This T cell receptor beta chain derives from a study of cytomegalovirus exposure and HLA in healthy donors. On the study more broadly: The same platform as the roughly 670 first-cohort repertoires was used for the 95 to 150 validation repertoires, a later analysis reported. Whole-study findings and limits: Testing in vitro showed a few CMV-associated chains specific for CMV antigens. Later, an analysis found that TCR clusters from the first cohort tended to co-occur in the approximately 130 validation repertoires.

Germline V gene data show CDR1 as SGHDN and CDR2 as FVKESK. V lost 2 bases and J lost 4, with 11 bases in between. The length of the CDR3 is 15 residues. The data were produced by immunoSEQ multiplex PCR, yet TCRdb's version contains in-frame clones alone and is incomplete. The sample carries some 170,000 clones, about 95% recorded once. The donors were part of the validation cohort, which consisted of more than 90 subjects and was separate from the first cohort of around 620 subjects. In the case of this clone: Its antigen remains unknown.

The receptor was isolated from a woman aged 18-35 years in good health and CMV-seronegative. The rearrangement joins TRBV14 to TRBJ2-2; D call uncertain. The source material was PBMCs. CDR3 sequence: CASSQLGVGTGELFF. The CDR3 bases are TGTGCCAGCAGCCAACTAGGAGTCGGCACCGGGGAGCTGTTTTTT. Looking up the rest from reference TRBV14 and TRBJ2-2 gives the full variable domain: EAGVTQFPSHSVIEKGQTVTLRCDPISGHDNLYWYRRVMGKEIKFLLHFVKESKQDESGMPNNRFLAERTGGTYSTLKVQPAELEDSGVYFCASSQLGVGTGELFFGEGSRLTVL.